This T cell receptor beta chain was captured by sequencing in a study of blood T cell repertoires in COVID-19. Measured with immunoSEQ multiplex PCR; TCRdb has only the in-frame clones, and not every one. The profile covers about 240,000 clones, with 80% to 85% appearing a single time and over 7% taken by the ten largest. In germline, CDR1 is ENHRY, CDR2 SYGVKD. The CDR3 runs 20 residues. Trimming shortened V by 3 bases and J by 2 bases, and 27 bases separated the two germline ends. This clone has only a few counts. The chain carries TRBV10-3 and TRBJ2-3, with D possibly TRBD1 on 7 matching bases. Input material: peripheral blood. The source is a woman of 80 years or more with COVID-19, enrolled during active disease. The CDR3 spells CAISDPPAEGAGWTTDTQYF. The CDR3 DNA is TGTGCCATCAGTGACCCCCCAGCGGAGGGGGCCGGTTGGACCACAGATACGCAGTATTTT.